This TCR beta chain was identified during a study of cytomegalovirus exposure and HLA in healthy donors. As regards this clone: Its antigen is as yet unknown.

The ends lost 7 bases at V and 8 bases at J; junction bases unmatched: 25. This CDR3 is built from 19 residues. Germline V CDR1 and CDR2: LNHDA, SQIVND (reference sequence). Findings and caveats of the study: Reportedly, HLA-A and HLA-B alleles of most subjects were accurately predicted from TCR beta. CMV serostatus was the sole immune exposure information available.

13 Jbeta primers and 60 Vbeta primers were used for the PCR. Some clones are missing from TCRdb's copy, which holds only in-frame ones; the method was immunoSEQ multiplex PCR. The sample consists of 150,000 to 200,000 clones, about 80% of them appearing once. The TCR sequence derives from a woman between 45 and 65 years old in good health and CMV-seronegative. The J gene is TRBJ2-1, the V gene TRBV19, with 8 bases fitting TRBD2. The sequencing sample was made of PBMCs. CDR3 loop: CASTMGRNSGGHNPDEQFF. For the CDR3, the DNA is TGTGCCAGTACCATGGGCAGAAACTCGGGAGGGCACAATCCTGATGAGCAGTTCTTC.